This TCR beta chain was identified during a study of PD-L1 blockade in urothelial cancer. Study information: Each participant's history included 0 to 3 prior chemotherapy regimens.

Germline V gene sequence: CDR1 MNHNY, CDR2 SVGAGI (reference sequence). Between the trimmed V and J ends, which lost 6 bases and 1 base, there was a span of 9 bases. This CDR3 region has 13 residues. The data were produced by immunoSEQ multiplex PCR, yet TCRdb's version contains in-frame clones alone and is incomplete. The sample lists about 130,000 clones, about 83% occurring once. Time point of the sample: peripheral blood 6 weeks after treatment start. Enrolled patients showed locally advanced or metastatic urothelial carcinoma. Sampling of each patient yielded between 1 and 8 specimens, collected pretreatment and on-treatment.

The rearrangement joins TRBV6-6 to TRBJ1-1; D ambiguous. This receptor was obtained from a man over 45 with urothelial cancer. The material was PBMCs, obtained around atezolizumab (anti-PD-L1) treatment. CDR3 loop: CASSRGTNTEAFF. The CDR3 DNA reads TGTGCCAGCAGCCGCGGCACGAACACTGAAGCTTTCTTT.